This TCR beta chain was observed in a study of CD8+ T cells in alopecia areata. RNA extraction and reverse transcription yielded cDNA as sequencing template. Clones were sequenced by immunoSEQ multiplex PCR, and TCRdb holds only the in-frame ones, with some missing. The sample includes around 210,000 clones, just over 55% of them seen just once. In regard to this clone: Other DNA variants within this sample encode the same CDR3.

Specimen: CD8+ T cells sorted from blood. The origin of this receptor is a human donor in good health.

The CDR3: CASSPVGNTEAFF. CDR3 bases: TGTGCCAGCTCACCGGTAGGAAACACTGAAGCTTTCTTT. This chain connects TRBV18 to TRBJ1-1, with D unresolved. This CDR3 spans 13 amino acids. Trimming pared 3 bases from V and 2 bases from J, leaving 7 bases between. Germline CDR1 reads KGHSH; CDR2 reads LQKENI.